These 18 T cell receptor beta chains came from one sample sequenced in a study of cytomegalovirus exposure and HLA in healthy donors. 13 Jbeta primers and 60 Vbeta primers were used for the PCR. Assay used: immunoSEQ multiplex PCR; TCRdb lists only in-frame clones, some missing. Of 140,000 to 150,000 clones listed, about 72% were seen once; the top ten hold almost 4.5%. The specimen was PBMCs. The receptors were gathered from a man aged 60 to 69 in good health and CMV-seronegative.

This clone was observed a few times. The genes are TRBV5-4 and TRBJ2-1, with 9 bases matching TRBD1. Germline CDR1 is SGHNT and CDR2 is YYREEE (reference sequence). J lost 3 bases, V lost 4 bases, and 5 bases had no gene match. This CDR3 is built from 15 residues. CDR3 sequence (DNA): TGTGCCAGCAGCATACCGGGACAGGGCTACAATGAGCAGTTCTTC. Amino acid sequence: CASSIPGQGYNEQFF.

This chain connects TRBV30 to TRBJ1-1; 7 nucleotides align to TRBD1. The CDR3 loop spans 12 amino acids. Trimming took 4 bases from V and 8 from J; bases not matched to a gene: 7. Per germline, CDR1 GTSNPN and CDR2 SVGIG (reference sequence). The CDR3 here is CAWIAGTAEAFF. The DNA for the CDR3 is TGTGCCTGGATCGCGGGGACAGCGGAAGCTTTCTTT.

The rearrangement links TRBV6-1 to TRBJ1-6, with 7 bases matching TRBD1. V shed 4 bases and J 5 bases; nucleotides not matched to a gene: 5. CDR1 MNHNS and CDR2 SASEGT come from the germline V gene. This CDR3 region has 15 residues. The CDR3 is CASSARQGNNSPLHF. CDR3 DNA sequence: TGTGCCAGCAGTGCTAGACAGGGAAATAATTCACCCCTCCACTTT.

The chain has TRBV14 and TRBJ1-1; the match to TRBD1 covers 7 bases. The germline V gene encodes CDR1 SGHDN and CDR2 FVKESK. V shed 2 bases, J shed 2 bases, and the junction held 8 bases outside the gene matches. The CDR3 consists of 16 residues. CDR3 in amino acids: CASSQPGQQLNTEAFF. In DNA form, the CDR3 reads TGTGCCAGCAGCCAACCGGGACAGCAACTTAACACTGAAGCTTTCTTT.

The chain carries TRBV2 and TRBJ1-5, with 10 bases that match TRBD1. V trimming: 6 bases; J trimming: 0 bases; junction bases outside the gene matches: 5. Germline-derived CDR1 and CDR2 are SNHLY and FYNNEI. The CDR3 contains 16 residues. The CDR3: CASRKTGGLSNQPQHF. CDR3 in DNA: TGTGCCAGCAGAAAGACAGGGGGCCTTAGCAATCAGCCCCAGCATTTT.

CDR3 DNA: TGTGCCAGCAGCTTAGTACCTAACTATGAGCAGTTCTTC. Amino acid sequence: CASSLVPNYEQFF. The chain carries TRBV11-3 and TRBJ2-1, with D hard to call. The CDR3 runs to 13 residues. CDR1 SGHNT and CDR2 YENEEA come from the germline V gene. V lost 1 base to trimming and J lost 8 bases, with 9 bases between them.

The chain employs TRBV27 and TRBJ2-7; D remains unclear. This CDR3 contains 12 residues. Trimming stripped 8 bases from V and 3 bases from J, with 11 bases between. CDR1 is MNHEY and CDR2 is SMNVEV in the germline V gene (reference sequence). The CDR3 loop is CASRAPGYEQYF. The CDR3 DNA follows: TGTGCCAGCCGAGCCCCGGGCTACGAGCAGTACTTC.

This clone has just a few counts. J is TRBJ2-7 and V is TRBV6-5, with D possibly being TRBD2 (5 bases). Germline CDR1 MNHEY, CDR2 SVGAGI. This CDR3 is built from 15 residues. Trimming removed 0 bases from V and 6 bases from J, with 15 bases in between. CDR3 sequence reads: CASSYSRAPATEQYF. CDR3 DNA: TGTGCCAGCAGTTACTCGAGGGCCCCTGCGACCGAGCAGTACTTC.

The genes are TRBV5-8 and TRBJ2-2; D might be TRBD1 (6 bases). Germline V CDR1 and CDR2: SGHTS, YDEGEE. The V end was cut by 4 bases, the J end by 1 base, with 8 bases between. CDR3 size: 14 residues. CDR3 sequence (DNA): TGTGCCAGCAGCCTGGACAGGAACACCGGGGAGCTGTTTTTT. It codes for CASSLDRNTGELFF.

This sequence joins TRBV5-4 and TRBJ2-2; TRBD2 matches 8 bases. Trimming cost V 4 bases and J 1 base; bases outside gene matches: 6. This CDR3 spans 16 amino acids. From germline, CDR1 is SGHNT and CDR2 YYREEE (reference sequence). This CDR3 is CASSPLAVGNTGELFF. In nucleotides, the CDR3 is TGTGCCAGCAGCCCACTAGCGGTGGGGAACACCGGGGAGCTGTTTTTT.

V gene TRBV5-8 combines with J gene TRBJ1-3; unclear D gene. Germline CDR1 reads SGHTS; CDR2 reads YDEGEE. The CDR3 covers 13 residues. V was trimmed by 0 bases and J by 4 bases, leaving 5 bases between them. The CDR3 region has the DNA TGTGCCAGCAGCTTGGGAGCGGGAAACACCATATATTTT. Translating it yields CASSLGAGNTIYF. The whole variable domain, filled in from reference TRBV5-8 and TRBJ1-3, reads EAGVTQSPTHLIKTRGQQATLRCSPISGHTSVYWYQQALGLGLQFLLWYDEGEERNRGNFPPRFSGRQFPNYSSELNVNALELEDSALYLCASSLGAGNTIYFGEGSWLTVV.

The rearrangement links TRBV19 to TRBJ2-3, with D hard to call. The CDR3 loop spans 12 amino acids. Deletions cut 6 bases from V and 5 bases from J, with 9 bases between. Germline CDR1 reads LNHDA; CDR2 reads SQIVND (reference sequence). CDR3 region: CASRATGDTQYF. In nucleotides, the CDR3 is TGTGCCAGTAGAGCGACGGGAGATACGCAGTATTTT.

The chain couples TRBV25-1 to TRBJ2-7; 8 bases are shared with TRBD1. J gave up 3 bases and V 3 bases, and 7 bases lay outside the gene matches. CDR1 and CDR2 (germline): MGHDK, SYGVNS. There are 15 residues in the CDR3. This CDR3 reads CASSDPGQANYEQYF. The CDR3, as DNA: TGTGCCAGCAGTGATCCGGGACAGGCAAACTACGAGCAGTACTTC.

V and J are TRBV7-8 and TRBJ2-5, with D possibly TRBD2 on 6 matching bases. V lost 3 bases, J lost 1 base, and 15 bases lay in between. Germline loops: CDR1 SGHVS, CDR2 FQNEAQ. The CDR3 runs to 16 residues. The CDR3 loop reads CASSFLSPEGQETQYF. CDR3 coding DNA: TGTGCCAGCAGCTTTCTCTCTCCGGAGGGCCAAGAGACCCAGTACTTC.

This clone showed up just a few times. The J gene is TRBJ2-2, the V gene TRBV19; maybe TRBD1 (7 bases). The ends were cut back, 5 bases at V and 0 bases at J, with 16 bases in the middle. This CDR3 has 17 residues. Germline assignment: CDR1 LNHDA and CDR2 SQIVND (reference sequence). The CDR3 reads CASSGAGGPPNTGELFF. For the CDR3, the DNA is TGTGCCAGTAGTGGGGCAGGGGGGCCCCCGAACACCGGGGAGCTGTTTTTT.

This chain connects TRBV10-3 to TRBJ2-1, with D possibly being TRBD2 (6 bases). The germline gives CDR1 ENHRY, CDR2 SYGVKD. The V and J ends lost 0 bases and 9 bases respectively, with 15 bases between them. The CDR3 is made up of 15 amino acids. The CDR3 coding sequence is TGTGCCATCAGTGAGTCACGGGAGTGGTCTCCTGAGCAGTTCTTC. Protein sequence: CAISESREWSPEQFF.

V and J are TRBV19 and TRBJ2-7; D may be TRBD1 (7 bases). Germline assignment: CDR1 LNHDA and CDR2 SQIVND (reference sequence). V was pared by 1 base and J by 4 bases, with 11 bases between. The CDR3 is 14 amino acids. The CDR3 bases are TGTGCCAGTAGTATAGCGGCAGGGGGGTACGAGCAGTACTTC. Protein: CASSIAAGGYEQYF.

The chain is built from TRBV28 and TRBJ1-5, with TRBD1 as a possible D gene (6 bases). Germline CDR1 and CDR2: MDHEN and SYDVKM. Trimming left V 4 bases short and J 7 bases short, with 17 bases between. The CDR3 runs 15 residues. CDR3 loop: CASSSFQGKGQPQHF. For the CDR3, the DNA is TGTGCCAGCAGTTCCTTCCAGGGGAAGGGACAGCCCCAGCATTTT. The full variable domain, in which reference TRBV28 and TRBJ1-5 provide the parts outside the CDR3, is DVKVTQSSRYLVKRTGEKVFLECVQDMDHENMFWYRQDPGLGLRLIYFSYDVKMKEKGDIPEGYSVSREKKERFSLILESASTNQTSMYLCASSSFQGKGQPQHFGDGTRLSIL.